The 5 T cell receptor beta chains listed next were all sequenced from one sample in a study of blood T cell repertoires in COVID-19. Method: immunoSEQ multiplex PCR; TCRdb's copy keeps in-frame clones and lacks some. The profile shows around 110,000 clones, 82% of them singletons. The source material was peripheral blood. The receptor source for this set is a woman in her 70s with acute or convalescent COVID-19.

The V gene is TRBV7-9, the J gene TRBJ1-3; the D is unclear. The V gene's germline CDR1 is SEHNR and CDR2 FQNEAQ (reference sequence). The CDR3 is 15 amino acids. Between the trimmed V and J ends, which lost 5 bases and 2 bases, there was a span of 13 bases. This CDR3 is CASSPQLEAGNTIYF. DNA for the CDR3: TGTGCCAGCAGCCCACAATTGGAGGCTGGAAACACCATATATTTT.

The chain carries TRBV9 and TRBJ2-1; TRBD1 aligns across 8 bases. The V segment lost 1 base and the J segment 5 bases; nucleotides outside the gene matches: 5. The CDR3 is 15 residues long. Germline CDR1 is SGDLS and CDR2 is YYNGEE. CDR3 bases: TGTGCCAGCAGCGTATCAAGGACAGGGAACAATGAGCAGTTCTTC. This codes for CASSVSRTGNNEQFF.

In this sample, this clone turned up a few times. The chain joins TRBV15 to TRBJ2-5; tentatively, D is TRBD1 (6 bases). The CDR3 has 16 amino acids. Trimming shortened V by 1 base and J by 4 bases, and 16 bases separated the two germline ends. Germline loops: CDR1 LNHNV, CDR2 YYDKDF (reference sequence). CDR3: CATSRGNTGSGETQYF. The CDR3 bases are TGTGCCACCAGCAGAGGAAACACAGGGTCGGGAGAGACCCAGTACTTC. The full variable domain, its missing parts supplied by reference TRBV15 and TRBJ2-5, is DAMVIQNPRYQVTQFGKPVTLSCSQTLNHNVMYWYQQKSSQAPKLLFHYYDKDFNNEADTPDNFQSRRPNTSFCFLDIRSPGLGDTAMYLCATSRGNTGSGETQYFGPGTRLLVL.

The gene calls are TRBV4-3 and TRBJ2-3; perhaps TRBD2 as D (5 bases). Trimming left V 1 base short and J 0 bases short, with 11 bases between. CDR1 and CDR2 (germline): LGHNA, YSLEER. This CDR3 spans 16 amino acids. CDR3 loop: CASSQGEGTSTDTQYF. DNA of the CDR3: TGCGCCAGCAGCCAAGGCGAGGGAACTAGCACAGATACGCAGTATTTT.

V is TRBV19 and J is TRBJ1-5, with D perhaps matching TRBD1 (5 bases). Germline lookup yields CDR1 LNHDA and CDR2 SQIVND (reference sequence). Between the trimmed V and J ends, which lost 2 bases and 4 bases, there was a span of 15 bases. The CDR3 has 16 amino acids. Written as DNA, the CDR3 is TGTGCCAGTAGTATACCAGGGTCAGTGGGAAATCAGCCCCAGCATTTT. This translates into CASSIPGSVGNQPQHF.